These T cell receptor beta chains were read from a single sample in a study of T cells in Graves' hyperthyroidism and ophthalmopathy. TCRdb processed the multiplex PCR reads anew with MiXCR; each CDR3 protein has one entry. This sample has about 700,000 distinct CDR3 sequences; 12% to 15% occur once, and the top ten carry approximately 10%. Sequenced material: blood. These receptors were obtained from a woman aged 18 to 35 with Graves' hyperthyroidism. Both conserved end residues are part of each CDR3. The order of the fields is V gene, J gene, D gene, clone size, CDR3 length, CDR3 protein, CDR3 DNA. A D gene is named only where the DNA matches it firmly. Some rows mark clone size as missing; the rest say once, few, many or name a class of expanded clone.

V gene: TRBV29-1
J gene: TRBJ2-1
D gene: TRBD2
clone size: many
CDR3 length: 13
CDR3 protein: CSVGTSGRHEQFF
CDR3 DNA: TGCAGCGTGGGGACTAGCGGGAGACATGAGCAGTTCTTC

V gene: TRBV9
J gene: TRBJ2-1
D gene: TRBD2
clone size: NA
CDR3 length: 17
CDR3 protein: CASSVATSGRAPDEQFF
CDR3 DNA: TGTGCCAGCAGCGTAGCGACTAGCGGGAGGGCCCCCGATGAGCAGTTCTTC

V gene: TRBV6-2/TRBV6-3
J gene: TRBJ2-6
D gene: NA
clone size: few
CDR3 length: 15
CDR3 protein: CASRGGASGANVLTF
CDR3 DNA: TGTGCCAGCAGGGGGGGGGCCTCTGGGGCCAACGTCCTGACTTTC

V gene: TRBV3-2
J gene: TRBJ2-1
D gene: NA
clone size: many
CDR3 length: 21
CDR3 protein: CASSQDGNSSRGLAGVNEQFF
CDR3 DNA: TGTGCCAGCAGCCAAGATGGCAACTCTTCACGGGGCCTAGCGGGAGTCAATGAGCAGTTCTTC

V gene: TRBV5-1
J gene: TRBJ2-7
D gene: NA
clone size: few
CDR3 length: 14
CDR3 protein: CASSLRYGAYEQYF
CDR3 DNA: TGCGCCAGCAGCTTGAGGTACGGAGCCTACGAGCAGTACTTC

V gene: TRBV6-1
J gene: TRBJ2-1
D gene: NA
clone size: few
CDR3 length: 12
CDR3 protein: CASEGYHNEQFF
CDR3 DNA: TGTGCCAGTGAGGGTTATCACAATGAGCAGTTCTTC

V gene: TRBV28
J gene: TRBJ2-2
D gene: NA
clone size: few
CDR3 length: 15
CDR3 protein: CASSLVGRNTGELFF
CDR3 DNA: TGTGCCAGCAGTTTGGTGGGTCGAAACACCGGGGAGCTGTTTTTT

V gene: TRBV2
J gene: TRBJ1-2
D gene: TRBD1
clone size: many
CDR3 length: 16
CDR3 protein: CASSQRRDRDDLGYTF
CDR3 DNA: TGTGCCAGCAGTCAGAGACGGGACAGGGATGATTTGGGCTACACCTTC

V gene: TRBV30
J gene: TRBJ1-1
D gene: NA
clone size: many
CDR3 length: 13
CDR3 protein: CAWSLVPGTEAFF
CDR3 DNA: TGTGCCTGGAGTCTGGTCCCTGGAACTGAAGCTTTCTTT

V gene: TRBV7-3
J gene: TRBJ2-1
D gene: NA
clone size: NA
CDR3 length: 15
CDR3 protein: CASSQTGSAYNEQFF
CDR3 DNA: TGTGCCAGCAGCCAAACAGGGTCCGCCTACAATGAGCAGTTCTTC

V gene: TRBV12-3/TRBV12-4
J gene: TRBJ2-7
D gene: NA
clone size: many
CDR3 length: 13
CDR3 protein: CASRAGATYEQYF
CDR3 DNA: TGTGCCAGCAGGGCGGGGGCAACCTACGAGCAGTACTTC

V gene: TRBV6-5
J gene: TRBJ2-2
D gene: TRBD1
clone size: many
CDR3 length: 14
CDR3 protein: CASSYDRVTGELFF
CDR3 DNA: TGTGCCAGCAGTTACGACAGGGTAACCGGGGAGCTGTTTTTT

V gene: TRBV7-9
J gene: TRBJ1-1
D gene: NA
clone size: NA
CDR3 length: 16
CDR3 protein: CASSQTPRIMNTEAFF
CDR3 DNA: TGTGCCAGCAGCCAAACTCCGCGGATTATGAACACTGAAGCTTTCTTT

V gene: TRBV7-2
J gene: TRBJ2-5
D gene: NA
clone size: few
CDR3 length: 17
CDR3 protein: CASSLRPRAVSKETQYF
CDR3 DNA: TGTGCCAGCAGCTTGAGGCCGCGCGCAGTTTCTAAAGAGACCCAGTACTTC

V gene: TRBV7-9
J gene: TRBJ2-1
D gene: NA
clone size: few
CDR3 length: 12
CDR3 protein: CAGCESSNEQFF
CDR3 DNA: TGTGCCGGATGCGAGAGCTCCAATGAGCAGTTCTTC

V gene: TRBV15
J gene: TRBJ2-5
D gene: TRBD2
clone size: NA
CDR3 length: 18
CDR3 protein: CATSRAGTSGRFRETQYF
CDR3 DNA: TGTGCCACCAGCAGAGCAGGGACTAGCGGGAGGTTTCGGGAGACCCAGTACTTC

V gene: TRBV7-9
J gene: TRBJ2-2
D gene: NA
clone size: NA
CDR3 length: 16
CDR3 protein: CASSLATYANTGELFF
CDR3 DNA: TGTGCCAGCAGCTTAGCGACGTATGCGAACACCGGGGAGCTGTTTTTT

V gene: TRBV29-1
J gene: TRBJ2-7
D gene: NA
clone size: NA
CDR3 length: 12
CDR3 protein: CSATGGYYEQYF
CDR3 DNA: TGCAGCGCAACGGGCGGATACTACGAGCAGTACTTC

V gene: TRBV3-1
J gene: TRBJ2-7
D gene: NA
clone size: many
CDR3 length: 16
CDR3 protein: CASSQAAGALAYEQYF
CDR3 DNA: TGTGCCAGCAGCCAAGCCGCGGGGGCGCTTGCCTACGAGCAGTACTTC

V gene: TRBV12-3/TRBV12-4
J gene: TRBJ2-7
D gene: NA
clone size: NA
CDR3 length: 13
CDR3 protein: CASSLLRGNEQYF
CDR3 DNA: TGTGCCAGCAGTTTATTAAGGGGAAACGAGCAGTACTTC

V gene: TRBV3-1
J gene: TRBJ1-1
D gene: TRBD1
clone size: many
CDR3 length: 18
CDR3 protein: CASSRATPGQGLRTEAFF
CDR3 DNA: TGTGCCAGCAGCCGCGCTACCCCGGGACAGGGGTTGCGCACTGAAGCTTTCTTT

V gene: TRBV20-1
J gene: TRBJ1-5
D gene: NA
clone size: NA
CDR3 length: 13
CDR3 protein: CSVGGGPGQPQHF
CDR3 DNA: TGCAGTGTTGGGGGGGGCCCGGGTCAGCCCCAGCATTTT

V gene: TRBV11-2
J gene: TRBJ2-5
D gene: NA
clone size: many
CDR3 length: 14
CDR3 protein: CASRLGLPGETQYF
CDR3 DNA: TGTGCCAGCAGACTAGGGCTGCCGGGTGAGACCCAGTACTTC

V gene: TRBV12-3/TRBV12-4
J gene: TRBJ2-1
D gene: TRBD1
clone size: NA
CDR3 length: 14
CDR3 protein: CASTLQGTHNEQFF
CDR3 DNA: TGTGCCAGCACTCTACAGGGGACCCACAATGAGCAGTTCTTC

V gene: TRBV7-3
J gene: TRBJ2-2
D gene: TRBD2
clone size: few
CDR3 length: 18
CDR3 protein: CASSLRLTSGRNTGELFF
CDR3 DNA: TGTGCCAGCAGCTTAAGGTTGACTAGCGGGAGGAACACCGGGGAGCTGTTTTTT

V gene: TRBV27
J gene: TRBJ2-7
D gene: NA
clone size: many
CDR3 length: 18
CDR3 protein: CASSLRQGGSGRSYEQYF
CDR3 DNA: TGTGCCAGCAGTTTACGACAGGGGGGTAGCGGGAGGTCCTACGAGCAGTACTTC

V gene: TRBV3-1
J gene: TRBJ1-1
D gene: NA
clone size: few
CDR3 length: 13
CDR3 protein: CASFGATNTEAFF
CDR3 DNA: TGTGCCAGCTTCGGCGCTACGAACACTGAAGCTTTCTTT

V gene: TRBV7-3
J gene: TRBJ2-5
D gene: NA
clone size: NA
CDR3 length: 16
CDR3 protein: CASSLGVWSKEETQYF
CDR3 DNA: TGTGCCAGCAGCTTGGGGGTCTGGAGTAAGGAAGAGACCCAGTACTTC

V gene: TRBV7-9
J gene: TRBJ2-5
D gene: NA
clone size: many
CDR3 length: 12
CDR3 protein: CASSHGAETQYF
CDR3 DNA: TGTGCCAGCAGCCACGGGGCAGAGACCCAGTACTTC

V gene: TRBV6-2/TRBV6-3
J gene: TRBJ2-1
D gene: NA
clone size: many
CDR3 length: 18
CDR3 protein: CASSYSNYASVKNNEQFF
CDR3 DNA: TGTGCCAGCAGTTACTCTAATTACGCTAGCGTTAAGAACAATGAGCAGTTCTTC

V gene: TRBV7-3
J gene: TRBJ1-1
D gene: NA
clone size: NA
CDR3 length: 13
CDR3 protein: CASSLDGFAEAFF
CDR3 DNA: TGTGCCAGCAGCTTAGACGGTTTCGCTGAAGCTTTCTTT

V gene: TRBV7-8
J gene: TRBJ2-1
D gene: NA
clone size: NA
CDR3 length: 14
CDR3 protein: CASSLAAGDNEQFF
CDR3 DNA: TGTGCCAGCAGCTTAGCCGCCGGGGACAATGAGCAGTTCTTC

V gene: TRBV27
J gene: TRBJ2-3
D gene: TRBD2
clone size: many
CDR3 length: 14
CDR3 protein: CASRGSGASDTQYF
CDR3 DNA: TGTGCCAGCAGGGGGAGCGGGGCATCAGATACGCAGTATTTT

V gene: TRBV7-9
J gene: TRBJ1-4
D gene: NA
clone size: many
CDR3 length: 14
CDR3 protein: CASRPGNYQEKLFF
CDR3 DNA: TGTGCCAGCAGACCGGGTAACTACCAAGAAAAACTGTTTTTT

V gene: TRBV6-5
J gene: TRBJ2-7
D gene: NA
clone size: many
CDR3 length: 16
CDR3 protein: CASSYSAGAPDYEQYF
CDR3 DNA: TGTGCCAGCAGTTACTCGGCAGGGGCCCCTGACTACGAGCAGTACTTC

V gene: TRBV7-9
J gene: TRBJ2-7
D gene: TRBD2
clone size: NA
CDR3 length: 17
CDR3 protein: CASSLGGGGASSYEQYF
CDR3 DNA: TGTGCCAGCAGCTTAGGGGGGGGGGGAGCTTCAAGTTACGAGCAGTACTTC